The 20 T cell receptor beta chains presented below share a single source sample, sequenced in a study of identical twins. TCRdb processed the 5' RACE reads anew with MiXCR; each CDR3 protein has one entry. The profile shows a few hundred thousand distinct CDR3 sequences, approximately 8.8% of them singletons. The sequencing sample was made of naive T cells sorted from blood. The receptors come from a woman aged 50 to 60 in good health.

This clonotype was observed many times. The rearrangement uses TRBV5-6 and TRBJ1-5; possibly TRBD1 for D (6 bases). The ends were cut back, 4 bases at V and 7 bases at J, with 15 bases in the middle. Per germline, CDR1 SGHDT and CDR2 YYEEEE. This CDR3 contains 14 residues. The CDR3 bases are TGTGCCAGCAGCCATCAACAGGGATCACAGCCCCAGCATTTT. Residues: CASSHQQGSQPQHF.

This clonotype was detected a few times. The chain couples TRBV12-3 or TRBV12-4 to TRBJ1-5; D uncertain. Trimming stripped 7 bases from V and 9 bases from J, with 13 bases between. This CDR3 comprises 12 residues. The CDR3 sequence is CASNKWDGPQHF. The CDR3, as DNA: TGTGCCAGCAACAAATGGGATGGGCCCCAGCATTTT.

This clonotype was found many times. V is TRBV20-1 and J is TRBJ2-1, with 10 bases aligning to TRBD2. Germline CDR1 and CDR2: DFQATT and SNEGSKA (reference sequence). V lost 3 bases to trimming and J lost 12 bases; unmatched junction nucleotides: 14. The CDR3 has 15 amino acids. The CDR3 sequence: CSASPSASSGRGQFF. CDR3 nucleotide sequence: TGCAGTGCTAGCCCCTCGGCGTCTAGCGGGAGAGGGCAGTTCTTC.

This clonotype has more than one count but fewer than ten. CDR3 DNA: TGCAGCGTGGGGGACAGCTCCTACGAGCAGTACGTC. Its translation: CSVGDSSYEQYV. This chain uses TRBV29-1 with TRBJ2-7; 7 bases are a match to TRBD1. CDR3 length: 12 residues. The V segment lost 6 bases and the J segment 0 bases; nucleotides outside the gene matches: 2. CDR1 is SQVTM and CDR2 is ANQGSEA in the germline V gene.

This clonotype was recorded a few times. The rearrangement links TRBV25-1 to TRBJ1-1; D is undetermined. V was shortened by 2 bases and J by 1 base, with 11 bases between the two germline ends. The CDR3 length is 15 residues. Germline assignment: CDR1 MGHDK and CDR2 SYGVNS. This CDR3 is CASSENRAPNTEAFF. The CDR3 region has the DNA TGTGCCAGCAGTGAAAATAGGGCCCCGAACACTGAAGCTTTCTTT.

J is TRBJ2-3 and V is TRBV20-1, with 11 bases identical to TRBD2. The CDR3 spans 16 residues. The V and J ends lost 1 base and 6 bases, in that order; junction bases with no gene match: 9. Germline CDR1 reads DFQATT; CDR2 reads SNEGSKA (reference sequence). The CDR3 region is CSARGVSSGRLDTQYF. DNA for the CDR3: TGCAGTGCTAGAGGTGTATCTAGCGGGAGGCTCGATACGCAGTATTTT.

This clonotype appeared a few times. The gene calls are TRBV6-2 or TRBV6-3 and TRBJ2-7; 7 bases agree with TRBD1. This CDR3 contains 12 residues. Germline CDR1 and CDR2: MNHEY and SVGEGT. The ends lost 4 bases at V and 8 bases at J; junction bases unmatched: 5. The CDR3: CASSFRQGKQYF. The CDR3 DNA reads TGTGCCAGCAGTTTCAGACAGGGAAAGCAGTACTTC.

The chain combines TRBV24-1 with TRBJ2-1; 8 nucleotides align to TRBD2. CDR1 is KGHDR and CDR2 is SFDVKD in the germline V gene. The CDR3 is made up of 16 amino acids. The ends lost 3 bases at V and 6 bases at J; junction bases unmatched: 9. CDR3 DNA: TGTGCCACCAGTGATCCCGGGACTAGTATAACCAATGAGCAGTTCTTC. It is translated as CATSDPGTSITNEQFF.

Only a few counts were recorded for this clonotype. V and J are TRBV10-3 and TRBJ1-6; 9 positions agree with TRBD1. The CDR3 length is 12 residues. The germline V gene has CDR1 ENHRY and CDR2 SYGVKD. The trim removed 10 bases at V and 14 bases at J, leaving 9 bases unmatched. The chain's CDR3 is CASRDRVEALHF. DNA of the CDR3: TGTGCCAGCCGGGACAGGGTTGAGGCCCTCCACTTT.

As DNA, the CDR3 is TGCGCCAGCAGGGAAACTAAGGGCTTCGCTGAAGCTTTCTTT. Translating it yields CASRETKGFAEAFF. The gene calls are TRBV10-2 and TRBJ1-1; no clear D. Germline V CDR1 and CDR2: WSHSY, SAAADI. This CDR3 is 14 amino acids long. V was pared by 6 bases and J by 6 bases, with 17 bases between.

This clonotype was detected many times. V usage is TRBV12-3 or TRBV12-4 and J usage is TRBJ2-1; D remains unclear. V shed 3 bases and J shed 4 bases, with 7 bases lying between them. The CDR3 has 13 amino acids. This chain's CDR3 is CASSFPRYNEQFF. In nucleotides, the CDR3 is TGTGCCAGCAGTTTCCCTAGATACAATGAGCAGTTCTTC.

The chain employs TRBV18 and TRBJ2-5, with D perhaps TRBD2 (5 bases). The CDR3 has 14 residues. Germline V gene lookup returns CDR1 KGHSH and CDR2 LQKENI. The ends were cut back, 2 bases at V and 5 bases at J, with 12 bases in the middle. The CDR3 bases are TGTGCCAGCTCACCAGGAGGAGGAGGCGAGACCCAGTACTTC. It is translated as CASSPGGGGETQYF.

This clonotype was found many times. The chain combines TRBV20-1 with TRBJ2-1; 7 bases fit TRBD2. Germline-derived CDR1 and CDR2 are DFQATT and SNEGSKA (reference sequence). The J segment lost 3 bases and the V segment lost 5 bases, leaving 10 bases of the junction unmatched. The CDR3 consists of 15 residues. The CDR3 DNA reads as TGCAGTGCTCGCCGACTAGCTTCATTCTACAATGAGCAGTTCTTC. It is translated as CSARRLASFYNEQFF.

This clonotype was observed many times. The chain links TRBV12-3 or TRBV12-4 to TRBJ1-5, with 12 bases that match TRBD1. CDR3 length: 17 residues. J gave up 7 bases and V 1 base, and 8 bases lay outside the gene matches. The CDR3 here is CASSLGLGQGARQPQHF. The CDR3, as DNA: TGTGCCAGCAGTTTAGGTTTGGGACAGGGGGCCCGACAGCCCCAGCATTTT.

This clonotype has a count of ten or more. The chain employs TRBV12-3 or TRBV12-4 and TRBJ1-1, with D tentatively TRBD1 (5 bases). The CDR3 totals 15 residues. V was cut by 5 bases and J by 1 base, with 14 bases left in between. CDR3 loop: CASSSRDGSNTEAFF. In nucleotides, the CDR3 is TGTGCCAGCAGTAGCCGGGACGGATCGAACACTGAAGCTTTCTTT.

This clonotype was found many times. The V call is TRBV6-5, the J call TRBJ2-5; D remains ambiguous. Trimming shortened V by 6 bases and J by 5 bases, and 7 bases separated the two germline ends. The CDR3 is 11 amino acids. Germline CDR1 MNHEY, CDR2 SVGAGI. CDR3 nucleotide sequence: TGTGCCAGCAGACTCAAGGAGACCCAGTACTTC. It specifies CASRLKETQYF.

This clonotype has a handful of counts. This CDR3 is CASSHRTSGRANTGELFF. The CDR3 coding sequence is TGCGCCAGCAGCCACAGGACTAGCGGACGCGCGAACACCGGGGAGCTGTTTTTT. V usage is TRBV4-1 and J usage is TRBJ2-2; TRBD2 matches at 10 bases. Germline lookup yields CDR1 MGHRA and CDR2 YSYEKL. CDR3 size: 18 residues. Trimming removed 3 bases from V and 0 bases from J; junction bases left unmatched: 7.

This clonotype was recorded many times. In DNA, the CDR3 is TGTGCCAGCAGTCAGACCCTGTTCTATGGCTACACCTTC. Amino acid sequence: CASSQTLFYGYTF. V gene TRBV12-3 or TRBV12-4 combines with J gene TRBJ1-2; D not resolved. V was cut by 5 bases and J by 4 bases, with 11 bases left in between. The CDR3 runs to 13 residues.

The chain joins TRBV20-1 to TRBJ2-7; no clear D. V gave up 2 bases and J gave up 0 bases, with 8 bases separating them. The CDR3 extends over 13 amino acids. Per germline, CDR1 DFQATT and CDR2 SNEGSKA (reference sequence). The chain's CDR3 is CSARRWSSYEQYV. Written as DNA, the CDR3 is TGCAGTGCTAGACGGTGGTCCTCCTACGAGCAGTACGTC.

The chain recombines TRBV7-2 with TRBJ2-3; D is ambiguous. The germline V and J ends were trimmed by 7 bases and 4 bases, with 12 bases remaining between them. The CDR3 is 13 amino acids. The germline gives CDR1 SGHTA, CDR2 FQGNSA. CDR3 sequence: CASTRLPPDTQYF. CDR3 nucleotide sequence: TGTGCCAGCACACGCCTGCCCCCAGATACGCAGTATTTT.